The following is a T cell receptor (beta chain) sequence with its context. These data belong to a study of STAT5B mutations in CD4+ large granular lymphocyte leukemia. Method: immunoSEQ multiplex PCR; TCRdb's copy keeps in-frame clones and lacks some. The table includes 25,000 to 40,000 clones, about 70% detected once. V was trimmed by 5 bases and J by 3 bases, leaving 8 bases between them. Per the germline V gene, CDR1 is LNHDA and CDR2 is SQIVND (reference sequence). This CDR3 comprises 14 residues. The chain employs TRBV19 and TRBJ2-6, with D unresolved. This TCR came from a human donor in good health. The sequenced material came from CD4+ T cells from blood buffy coats. The DNA of the CDR3 is TGTGCCAGTAGTGCTCGTGATGGGGCCAACGTCCTGACTTTC. Protein sequence: CASSARDGANVLTF. The complete variable domain, with remaining parts taken from reference TRBV19 and TRBJ2-6, reads DGGITQSPKYLFRKEGQNVTLSCEQNLNHDAMYWYRQDPGQGLRLIYYSQIVNDFQKGDIAEGYSVSREKKESFPLTVTSAQKNPTAFYLCASSARDGANVLTFGAGSRLTVL.